The source of this T cell receptor beta chain is a study of T-cell memory formation after mild COVID-19. TCRdb used MiXCR to reprocess the 5' RACE reads, holding one entry per CDR3 protein. The sample records 100,000 to 130,000 distinct CDR3 sequences, approximately 15% being singletons. The sample consisted of PBMCs or a T cell subset sorted from them (not recorded which). The sequence came from a man aged 18-30 years who had mild COVID-19 (a few samples of this study predate the infection). Cell type and time point are not known.

DNA for the CDR3: TGTGCCAGCAGTTGGACAGAGAACACTGAAGCTTTCTTT. This sequence encodes CASSWTENTEAFF. The chain links TRBV12-3 or TRBV12-4 to TRBJ1-1; TRBD1 is a possible D gene (6 bases). Trimming stripped 4 bases from V and 1 base from J, with 7 bases between. The CDR3 is 13 residues long.